Reported below is one TCR beta chain. What it binds is unknown. The data were obtained in a study of long-term antiretroviral therapy in people with HIV. Study results and caveats: Clones expanded before ART dominated the repertoire at all time points. Diversity measured after ART increased yet remained under transplant donor controls.

Run at survey level, the immunoSEQ assay was version v3.0. Here immunoSEQ multiplex PCR was the method, and the copy in TCRdb shows in-frame clones only, minus some. The table lists fewer than 25,000 clones, approximately 81% of them singletons, with over 8% in the top ten. The V gene's germline CDR1 is MDHEN and CDR2 SYDVKM. V lost 2 bases and J lost 3, with 10 bases in between. The CDR3 length is 14 residues. Each HIV-infected participant was given treatment in the United States. The content of samples before DNA extraction was roughly 0.85-11 million cryopreserved PBMC. The source was unsorted PBMCs, collected at the start of antiretroviral therapy. The rearrangement links TRBV28 to TRBJ1-1; a weak D match, TRBD1 (5 bases). The receptor was isolated from a man aged 50-60 years with HIV. CDR3 coding DNA: TGTGCCAGCAGTTTAGGGGGGGGAGACACTGAAGCTTTCTTT. Its protein is CASSLGGGDTEAFF. Full variable domain (missing parts from reference TRBV28 and TRBJ1-1): DVKVTQSSRYLVKRTGEKVFLECVQDMDHENMFWYRQDPGLGLRLIYFSYDVKMKEKGDIPEGYSVSREKKERFSLILESASTNQTSMYLCASSLGGGDTEAFFGQGTRLTVV.